This TCR beta chain stems from a study of CD8 T cells in ankylosing spondylitis. This clonotype was recorded many times. What it recognizes is unknown. The V gene's germline CDR1 is LGHNA and CDR2 YSLEER. V dropped 1 base and J dropped 8 bases, with 29 bases sitting between them. The CDR3 has 19 amino acids. Construction of TCR beta libraries was performed using quantitative 5'-RACE with molecular barcodes. A single record per CDR3 protein comes from TCRdb applying MiXCR to the 5' RACE reads. The sample records some 240,000 distinct CDR3 sequences, about 9.1% being singletons. Points from the study as a whole: The study looked at matched synovial fluid samples from ankylosing spondylitis patients. Disease-linked clones were reported to be significantly enriched there. A subset of motif variants has previously been described in the synovial fluid and blood of reactive arthritis. Within ankylosing spondylitis blood, a TCR beta motif made up of roughly eight highly homologous variants appeared to be characteristic.

This TCR was sampled from a male donor with ankylosing spondylitis or in good health (not recorded which). V is TRBV4-3 and J is TRBJ1-2; D is unclear. The source material was blood, either unsorted or a sorted T cell fraction (not recorded which). This chain's CDR3 is CASSQGPAFGEGSERGYTF. CDR3 in DNA: TGCGCCAGCAGCCAAGGTCCCGCCTTTGGGGAGGGAAGCGAGCGGGGCTACACCTTC.